Here is one TCR beta chain with its context. V lost 0 bases and J 11 bases, leaving 15 bases between the germline ends. The length of the CDR3 is 15 residues. In germline, CDR1 is SGHRS, CDR2 YFSETQ. Here immunoSEQ multiplex PCR was the method, and the copy in TCRdb shows in-frame clones only, minus some. The table has 120,000 or so clones, roughly 88% seen once. This sample is part of a study of cytomegalovirus exposure and HLA in healthy donors. The wider study: The same platform as the 650 to 700 first-cohort repertoires was used for the 110 or so validation repertoires, a later analysis reported.

Sequenced sample: PBMCs. The V and J genes are TRBV5-1 and TRBJ1-6; D uncertain. The source of this sequence is a woman in her 30s in good health and CMV-seropositive. The DNA of the CDR3 is TGCGCCAGCAGCTTGGTCGGGTCCGGCGAGACACCCCTCCACTTT. Encoded protein: CASSLVGSGETPLHF.